This T cell receptor (beta chain) was profiled in a study of blood T cell repertoires in COVID-19. Profiling relied on immunoSEQ multiplex PCR, and the TCRdb table lists in-frame clones only, not all of them. This table holds roughly 240,000 clones, 86% found once. Participants' own reports of clinical history determined their cohort assignment. Each recovered donor of Cohort 3 presented with two negative PCRs, clearance, or symptom resolution. The sequence was obtained from a woman in her forties or fifties who had recovered from COVID-19. The sample was PBMCs or T cells enriched from blood (not recorded which).

CDR3 sequence: CASSLEDRAGQPQHF. DNA for the CDR3: TGTGCCAGCAGCTTGGAGGACAGGGCCGGTCAGCCCCAGCATTTT. The rearrangement links TRBV7-6 to TRBJ1-5; 8 bases line up with TRBD1. The CDR3 is made up of 15 amino acids. Trimming removed 3 bases from V and 6 bases from J; junction bases left unmatched: 7. Germline V gene sequence: CDR1 SGHVS, CDR2 FNYEAQ.